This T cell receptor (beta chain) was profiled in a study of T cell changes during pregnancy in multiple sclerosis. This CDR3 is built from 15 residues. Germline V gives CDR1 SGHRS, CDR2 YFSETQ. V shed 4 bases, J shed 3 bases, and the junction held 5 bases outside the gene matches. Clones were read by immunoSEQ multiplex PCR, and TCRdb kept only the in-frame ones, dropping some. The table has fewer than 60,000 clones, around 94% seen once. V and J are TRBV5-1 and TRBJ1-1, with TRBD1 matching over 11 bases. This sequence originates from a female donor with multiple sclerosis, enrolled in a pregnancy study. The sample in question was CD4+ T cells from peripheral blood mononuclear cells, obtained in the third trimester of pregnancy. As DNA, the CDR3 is TGCGCCAGCAGCGTCGGGACAGGGGGGGACACTGAAGCTTTCTTT. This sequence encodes CASSVGTGGDTEAFF.